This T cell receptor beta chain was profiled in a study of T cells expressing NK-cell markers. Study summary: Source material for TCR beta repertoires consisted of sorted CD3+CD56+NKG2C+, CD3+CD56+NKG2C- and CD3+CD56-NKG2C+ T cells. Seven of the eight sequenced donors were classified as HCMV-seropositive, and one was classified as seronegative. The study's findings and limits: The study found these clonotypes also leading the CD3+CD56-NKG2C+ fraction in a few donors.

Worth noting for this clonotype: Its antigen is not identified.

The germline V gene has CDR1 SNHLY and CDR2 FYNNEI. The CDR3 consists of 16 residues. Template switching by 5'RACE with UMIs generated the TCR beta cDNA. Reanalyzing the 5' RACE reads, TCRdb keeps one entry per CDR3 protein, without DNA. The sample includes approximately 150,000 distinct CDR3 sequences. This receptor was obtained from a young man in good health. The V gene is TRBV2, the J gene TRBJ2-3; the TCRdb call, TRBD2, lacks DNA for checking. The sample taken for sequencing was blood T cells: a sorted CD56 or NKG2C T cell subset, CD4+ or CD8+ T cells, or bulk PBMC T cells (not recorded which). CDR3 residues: CASRVLADASTDTQYF.